This T cell receptor (beta chain) emerged from a study of shared clonotypes between healthy human individuals. Profiled with immunoSEQ multiplex PCR; TCRdb holds only in-frame clones, not every one. The sample shows roughly 2,300,000 clones, 85% to 95% of them seen only once. All donors were healthy HIV-negative adults lacking recent acute infections or vaccinations. The donor cohort consisted entirely of Caucasian adults residing in Nashville, Tennessee. A remark on this clone: Its antigen is unknown.

Broader study findings: Sampling used blood alone; tissue repertoires probably differ.

This receptor was taken from a man aged 18 to 35 in good health. Some clones in this sample may be carry-over from other donors' samples. The sample taken for sequencing was naive CD4+ T cells from PBMCs. As for subset: CD45RA+ positively selected.

CDR3 bases: TGTGCCAGCAGCTCGTCGGTTTTCGGGGCTTTCTTT. It specifies CASSSSVFGAFF. The chain employs TRBV7-9 and TRBJ1-1; D call uncertain. The CDR3 spans 12 residues. From germline, CDR1 is SEHNR and CDR2 FQNEAQ (reference sequence). Trimming shortened V by 4 bases and J by 11 bases, and 14 bases separated the two germline ends. The full variable domain, its missing parts supplied by reference TRBV7-9 and TRBJ1-1, is DTGVSQNPRHKITKRGQNVTFRCDPISEHNRLYWYRQTLGQGPEFLTYFQNEAQLEKSRLLSDRFSAERPKGSFSTLEIQRTEQGDSAMYLCASSSSVFGAFFGQGTRLTVV.